The present T cell receptor (beta chain) was sequenced within a study of T-cell reconstitution after alpha-beta-depleted transplantation in children. The CDR3 totals 14 residues. V dropped 6 bases and J dropped 7; count of bases not matched to a gene: 9. CDR1 and CDR2 (germline): DFQATT, SNEGSKA (reference sequence). This clonotype was counted at least ten times. Preparation of the TCRbeta library was carried out with unique molecular identifiers. TCRdb processed the PCR reads anew with MiXCR; each CDR3 protein has one entry. In the table there are about 200,000 distinct CDR3 sequences, about 14% of which are singletons.

The rearrangement links TRBV20-1 to TRBJ1-4, with 9 bases fitting TRBD1. Sequences were derived from PBMCs from the stem cell graft donor, sampled from the stem cell graft. The receptor was isolated from a human donor who donated a stem cell graft to a child with acute lymphoblastic leukemia. Here the CDR3 reads CSAGTGPGVEKLFF. The CDR3 bases are TGCAGTGCGGGGACAGGGCCTGGGGTTGAAAAACTGTTTTTT.